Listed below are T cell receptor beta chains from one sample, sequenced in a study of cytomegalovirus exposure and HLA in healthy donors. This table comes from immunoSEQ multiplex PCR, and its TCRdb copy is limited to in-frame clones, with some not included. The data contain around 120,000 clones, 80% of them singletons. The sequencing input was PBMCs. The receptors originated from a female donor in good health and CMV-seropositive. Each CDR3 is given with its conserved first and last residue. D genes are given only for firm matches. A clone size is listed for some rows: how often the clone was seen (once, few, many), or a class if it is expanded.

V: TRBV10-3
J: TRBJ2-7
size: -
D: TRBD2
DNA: TGTGCCATCAGTGAGTCGCCTAGCGGGGGTTACGAGCAGTACTTC
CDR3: CAISESPSGGYEQYF

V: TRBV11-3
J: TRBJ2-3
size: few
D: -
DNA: TGTGCCAGCAGTTACAACGATACGCAGTATTTT
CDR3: CASSYNDTQYF

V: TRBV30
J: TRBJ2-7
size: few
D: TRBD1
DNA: TGTGCCTGGAGCGGGACAGGCTCCTACGAGCAGTACTTC
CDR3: CAWSGTGSYEQYF

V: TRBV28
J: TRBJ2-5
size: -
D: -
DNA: TGTGCCAGCAGTTTAGGAGCCTGGCGGGAGACCCAGTACTTC
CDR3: CASSLGAWRETQYF

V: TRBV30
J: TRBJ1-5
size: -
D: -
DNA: TGTGCCTGGAGTGTGGGGCCTAGCAATCAGCCCCAGCATTTT
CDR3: CAWSVGPSNQPQHF

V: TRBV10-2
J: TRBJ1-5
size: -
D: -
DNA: TGCGCCGAGATGGGGCCGGTGAATAGCAATCAGCCCCAGCATTTT
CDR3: CAEMGPVNSNQPQHF

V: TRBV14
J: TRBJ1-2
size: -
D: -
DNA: TGTGCCAGCAGCCAAGATATGGCCTATGGCTACACCTTC
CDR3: CASSQDMAYGYTF

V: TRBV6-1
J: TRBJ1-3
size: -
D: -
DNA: TGTGCCAGCAGTGAAATAGCCTGGCTCTCTGGAAACACCATATATTTT
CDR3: CASSEIAWLSGNTIYF

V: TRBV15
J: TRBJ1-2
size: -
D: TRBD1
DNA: TGTGCCACCGCGCAGGGGGCTTCTAACTATGGCTACACCTTC
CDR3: CATAQGASNYGYTF

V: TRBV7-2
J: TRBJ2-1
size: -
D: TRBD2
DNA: TGTGCCAGCAGACACGTCGGGGGGGCCTACAATGAGCAGTTCTTC
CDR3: CASRHVGGAYNEQFF

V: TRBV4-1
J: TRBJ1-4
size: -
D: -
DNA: TGCGCCAGCAGCCAAGATATCACGCGGGCGGGGACTAATGAAAAACTGTTTTTT
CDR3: CASSQDITRAGTNEKLFF

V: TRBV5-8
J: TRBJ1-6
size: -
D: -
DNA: TGTGCCAGCAGCCCTACTTCGGTAGCGCCCCTCCACTTT
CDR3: CASSPTSVAPLHF

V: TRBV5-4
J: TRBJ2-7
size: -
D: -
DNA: TGTGCCAGCAGCCCAAGAACAGGGATCTCCTACGAGCAGTACTTC
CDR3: CASSPRTGISYEQYF

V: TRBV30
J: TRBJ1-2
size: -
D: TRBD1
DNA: TGTGCCTGGAGCGGACAGGGGATGAGCTACACCTTC
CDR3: CAWSGQGMSYTF

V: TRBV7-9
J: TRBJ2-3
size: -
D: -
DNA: TGTGCCAGCAGCCCGAATCGGGGATCTGCACAGTATTTT
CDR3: CASSPNRGSAQYF

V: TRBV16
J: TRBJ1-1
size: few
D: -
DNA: TGTGCCAGCAGCCAATGGAGGAGCATGAACACTGAAGCTTTCTTT
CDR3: CASSQWRSMNTEAFF

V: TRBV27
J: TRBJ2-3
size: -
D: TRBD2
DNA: TGTGCCAGCCGGGAGGGAAACACAGATACGCAGTATTTT
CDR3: CASREGNTDTQYF

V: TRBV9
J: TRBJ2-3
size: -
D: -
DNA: TGTGCCAGCAGCGTAGCGCAAGGGGGCACAGATACGCAGTATTTT
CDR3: CASSVAQGGTDTQYF

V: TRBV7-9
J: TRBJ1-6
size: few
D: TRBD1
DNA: TGTGCCAGCAGCTTTGGGGACAGCAGTAATTCACCCCTCCACTTT
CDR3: CASSFGDSSNSPLHF

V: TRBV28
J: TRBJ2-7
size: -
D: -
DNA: TGTGCCAGCAGTTCCTCTTTAGGGGGTCGTTACGAGCAGTACTTC
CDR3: CASSSSLGGRYEQYF

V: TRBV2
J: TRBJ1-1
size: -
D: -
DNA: TGTGCCAGCAGTGAAGGGCGGGGGAACACTGAAGCTTTCTTT
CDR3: CASSEGRGNTEAFF

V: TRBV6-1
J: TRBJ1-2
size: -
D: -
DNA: TGTGCCAGCAGTGAAGCCGGGGATCGCCGCATCTATGGCTACACCTTC
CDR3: CASSEAGDRRIYGYTF

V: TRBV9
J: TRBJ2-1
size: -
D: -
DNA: TGTGCCAGCAGCGTAGGAGGGGGGGAGTACAATGAGCAGTTCTTC
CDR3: CASSVGGGEYNEQFF

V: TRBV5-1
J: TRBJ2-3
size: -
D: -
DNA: TGCGCCAGCAGCTTGGCGGGAAGAGGCACAGATACGCAGTATTTT
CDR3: CASSLAGRGTDTQYF

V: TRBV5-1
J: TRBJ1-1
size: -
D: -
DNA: TGCGCCAGCAGCTTGTTTCGGGGAGGCACTGAAGCTTTCTTT
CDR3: CASSLFRGGTEAFF

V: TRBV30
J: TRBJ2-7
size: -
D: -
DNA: TGTGCCTGGACCACAGGAAGTAACCCTTACGAGCAGTACTTC
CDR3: CAWTTGSNPYEQYF

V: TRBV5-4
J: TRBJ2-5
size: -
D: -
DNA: TGTGCCAGCAGCGATCCCCCACAGGAAGAGACCCAGTACTTC
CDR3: CASSDPPQEETQYF

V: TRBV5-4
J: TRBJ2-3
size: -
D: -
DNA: TGTGCCAGCAGCTTCCCACGACTAACAGATACGCAGTATTTT
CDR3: CASSFPRLTDTQYF

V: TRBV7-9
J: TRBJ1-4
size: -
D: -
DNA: TGTTCCAGCAGCCGGGGACTAGGCGAAAAACTGTTTTTT
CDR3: CSSSRGLGEKLFF

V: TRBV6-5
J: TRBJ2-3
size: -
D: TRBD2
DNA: TGTGCCAGCAGTTTACAGGGTTTCCTAGCGGGGGATACGCAGTATTTT
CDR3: CASSLQGFLAGDTQYF

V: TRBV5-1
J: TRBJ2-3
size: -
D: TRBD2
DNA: TGCGCCAGCAGAACTCTAGCGGGGGGGTCAGATACGCAGTATTTT
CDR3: CASRTLAGGSDTQYF

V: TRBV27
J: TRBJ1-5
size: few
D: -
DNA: TGTGCCAGCGGCCTTAATCAGCCCCAGCATTTT
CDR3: CASGLNQPQHF

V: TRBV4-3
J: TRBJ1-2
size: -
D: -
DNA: TGCGCCAGCAGCCAAGGAATGACTGAGGGAGGCTACACCTTC
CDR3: CASSQGMTEGGYTF

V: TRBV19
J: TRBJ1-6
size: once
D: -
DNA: TGTGCCAGTAGTATTGGCCCGCATTCACCCCTCCACTTT
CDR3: CASSIGPHSPLHF

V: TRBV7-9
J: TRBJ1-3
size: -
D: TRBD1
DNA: TGTGCCAGCAGCTTCCCAGGGGGATTGGGCTCTGGAAACACCATATATTTT
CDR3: CASSFPGGLGSGNTIYF

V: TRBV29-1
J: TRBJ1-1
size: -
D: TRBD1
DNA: TGCAGCGCACTTGGGACAGGGGGCAACACTGAAGCTTTCTTT
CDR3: CSALGTGGNTEAFF

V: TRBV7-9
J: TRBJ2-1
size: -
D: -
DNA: TGTGCCAGCAGCGAATGGGACACTTCCGAGCAGTTCTTC
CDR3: CASSEWDTSEQFF

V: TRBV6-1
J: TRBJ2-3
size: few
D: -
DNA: TGTGCCATTTCGACAGGCTATACGCAGTATTTT
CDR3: CAISTGYTQYF

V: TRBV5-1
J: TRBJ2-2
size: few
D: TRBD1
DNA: TGCGCCAGCAGCTGGGGACAGTCTACCGGGGAGCTGTTTTTT
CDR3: CASSWGQSTGELFF

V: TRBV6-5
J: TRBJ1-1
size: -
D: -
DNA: TGTGCCAGCGGTCGTTTGGGTAGGGACACTGAGGCTTTCTTT
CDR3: CASGRLGRDTEAFF

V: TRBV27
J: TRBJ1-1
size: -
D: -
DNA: TGTGCCAGCAGTGACGGGAATGAAGCTTTCTTT
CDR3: CASSDGNEAFF

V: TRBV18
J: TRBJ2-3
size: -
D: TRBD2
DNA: TGTGCCAGCTCACCGAATCTAGCGGGGGGGAGCACAGATACGCAGTATTTT
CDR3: CASSPNLAGGSTDTQYF

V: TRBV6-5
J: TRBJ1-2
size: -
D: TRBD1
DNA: TGTGCCAGCAGTTCCGACAGGGGGTCTGGCTACACCTTC
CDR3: CASSSDRGSGYTF

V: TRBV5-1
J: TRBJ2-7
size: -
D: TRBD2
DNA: TGCGCCAGCAGCACGCGACTAGCGGGGGGATACGAGCAGTACTTC
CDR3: CASSTRLAGGYEQYF

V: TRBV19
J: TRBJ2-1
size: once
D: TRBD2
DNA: TGTGCCAGTAGTATCGTCTCGGCGGGGGGGCGGAATGAGCAGTTCTTC
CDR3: CASSIVSAGGRNEQFF

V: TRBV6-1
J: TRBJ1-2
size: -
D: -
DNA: TGTGCCAGCGGGGGGTTTGGACGGGGGGCCTATGGCTACACCTTC
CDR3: CASGGFGRGAYGYTF

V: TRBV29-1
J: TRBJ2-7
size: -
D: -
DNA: TGCAGCGTTGGAATCTGGGAGGACGGACCCTACGAGCAGTACTTC
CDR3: CSVGIWEDGPYEQYF

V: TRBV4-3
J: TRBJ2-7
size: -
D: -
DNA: TGCGCCAGCAGCCAATACAGGGTGGGGATATACGAGCAGTACTTC
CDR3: CASSQYRVGIYEQYF

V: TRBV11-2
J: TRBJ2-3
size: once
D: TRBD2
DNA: TGTGCCAGCACCGGGGGACTAGCGGGGGGGCTAAGCACAGATACGCAGTATTTT
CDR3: CASTGGLAGGLSTDTQYF

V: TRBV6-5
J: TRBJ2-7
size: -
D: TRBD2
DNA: TGCGCCACACAGCGGGGGGACTACGAGCAGTACTTC
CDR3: CATQRGDYEQYF

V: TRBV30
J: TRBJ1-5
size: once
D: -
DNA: TGTGCCTGGAGTGTGACAACCCATCAGCCCCAGCATTTT
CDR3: CAWSVTTHQPQHF

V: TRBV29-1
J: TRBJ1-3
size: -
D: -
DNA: TGCAGCGTTGGGGGGGAAGAGGGGTATGGAAACACCATATATTTT
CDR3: CSVGGEEGYGNTIYF